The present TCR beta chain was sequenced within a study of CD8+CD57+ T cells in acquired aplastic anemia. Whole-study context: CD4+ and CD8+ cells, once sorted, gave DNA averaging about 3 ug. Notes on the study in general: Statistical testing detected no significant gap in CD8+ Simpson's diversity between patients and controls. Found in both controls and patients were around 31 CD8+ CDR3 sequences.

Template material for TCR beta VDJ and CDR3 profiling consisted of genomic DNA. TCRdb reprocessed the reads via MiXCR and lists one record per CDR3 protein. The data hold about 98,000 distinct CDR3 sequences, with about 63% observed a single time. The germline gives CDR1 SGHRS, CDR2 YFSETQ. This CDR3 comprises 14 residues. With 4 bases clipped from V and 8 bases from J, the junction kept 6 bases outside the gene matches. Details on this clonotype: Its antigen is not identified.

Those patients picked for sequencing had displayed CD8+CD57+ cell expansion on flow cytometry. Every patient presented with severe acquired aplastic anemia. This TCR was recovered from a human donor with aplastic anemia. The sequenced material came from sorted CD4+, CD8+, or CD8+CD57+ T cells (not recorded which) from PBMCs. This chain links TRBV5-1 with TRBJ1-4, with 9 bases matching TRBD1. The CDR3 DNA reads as TGCGCCAGCAGCCCGGGACAGGGTCGAGAAAAACTGTTTTTT. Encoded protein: CASSPGQGREKLFF.